The 8 T cell receptor beta chains given below trace back to one sample, sequenced in a study of human CD8 memory T cell subsets. Sequencing libraries of TCR beta were made by UMI-labeled 5' RACE. TCRdb re-called the 5' RACE reads and shows each CDR3 protein once, DNA omitted. This sample's clone table lists under 6,000 distinct CDR3 sequences. The sequenced sample consisted of CD8+ T cells from PBMCs. These receptors were taken from a human donor in good health.

The chain links TRBV6-2 or TRBV6-3 to TRBJ2-5. Germline V CDR1 and CDR2: MNHEY, SVGEGT. The CDR3 has 13 residues. CDR3 sequence reads: CASSYRVEETQYF.

Its frequency marks this clonotype as medium-sized. V and J are TRBV11-3 and TRBJ1-6; TCRdb's D gene call, TRBD1, goes unchecked for lack of DNA. Germline CDR1 reads SGHNT; CDR2 reads YENEEA. The CDR3 totals 15 residues. The CDR3 loop is CASSSMTGRNSPLHF. The full variable domain, completed using reference TRBV11-3 and TRBJ1-6, is EAGVVQSPRYKIIEKKQPVAFWCNPISGHNTLYWYLQNLGQGPELLIRYENEEAVDDSQLPKDRFSAERLKGVDSTLKIQPAELGDSAVYLCASSSMTGRNSPLHFGNGTRLTVT.

The chain's CDR3 is CATSDYESGTAQETQYF. The chain recombines TRBV24-1 with TRBJ2-5; TCRdb names TRBD1, which stays unverified in the absence of DNA. Looked up from germline, CDR1 is KGHDR and CDR2 is SFDVKD. The CDR3 sequence is 17 residues long.

The J gene is TRBJ2-7, the V gene TRBV9. The CDR3 length is 14 residues. CDR1 and CDR2 (germline): SGDLS, YYNGEE. The CDR3 loop reads CASSVGVAIYEQYF.

J is TRBJ2-3 and V is TRBV23-1; without DNA, the TCRdb call of TRBD2 cannot be checked. TRBV23-1 qualifies as an ORF whose function is uncertain. The CDR3 has 21 amino acids. The CDR3 region is CASTTRRRLAGGPYHTDTQYF.

Its frequency marks this clonotype as medium-sized. The chain recombines TRBV7-9 with TRBJ2-7; TCRdb selects TRBD1, and the lack of DNA leaves this call unchecked. Germline assignment: CDR1 SEHNR and CDR2 FQNEAQ (reference sequence). The CDR3 has 16 residues. The CDR3 spells CASSLDSDRVSYEQYF. The full variable domain, its missing parts supplied by reference TRBV7-9 and TRBJ2-7, is DTGVSQNPRHKITKRGQNVTFRCDPISEHNRLYWYRQTLGQGPEFLTYFQNEAQLEKSRLLSDRFSAERPKGSFSTLEIQRTEQGDSAMYLCASSLDSDRVSYEQYFGPGTRLTVT.

This chain uses TRBV15 with TRBJ1-1; the D gene TCRdb calls, TRBD1, cannot be checked with no DNA. Looked up from germline, CDR1 is LNHNV and CDR2 is YYDKDF (reference sequence). CDR3 size: 14 residues. The CDR3 protein is CATSRGTGFLEAFF.

CDR3 amino acids: CASSWRDYLAREQFF. The rearrangement links TRBV5-1 to TRBJ2-1; the D gene TCRdb calls, TRBD2, cannot be checked with no DNA. Per germline, CDR1 SGHRS and CDR2 YFSETQ. This CDR3 comprises 15 residues.